Following are 8 T cell receptor beta chains from one sample sequenced in a study of molecular identifiers for immune sequencing clone quantification. TCRdb used MiXCR to reprocess the PCR reads, holding one entry per CDR3 protein. Of nearly 650,000 distinct CDR3 sequences in the sample, around 25% were seen once. Input material: naive CD8+ T cells from blood, with Jurkat cell RNA spiked in. Subset reported: FACS-sorted CD8+CD4-CCR7+CD45RA+ naive T cells. The receptors shown here come from a human donor in good health. Some libraries in this study had Jurkat cell RNA spiked in.

In this sample, this clonotype turned up many times. This sequence joins TRBV20-1 and TRBJ2-7; 8 nucleotides match TRBD2. CDR1 and CDR2 (germline): DFQATT, SNEGSKA (reference sequence). This CDR3 has 16 amino acids. The V and J ends lost 4 bases and 5 bases, in that order; junction bases with no gene match: 16. CDR3 in amino acids: CSATYWKTSDPNEQYF. Written as DNA, the CDR3 is TGCAGTGCTACCTATTGGAAGACTAGCGACCCGAACGAGCAGTACTTC.

This clonotype was detected a few times. The chain joins TRBV15 to TRBJ2-7; D is possibly TRBD1 (6 bases). Trimming cost V 3 bases and J 12 bases, with 21 bases left between them. This CDR3 is built from 14 residues. Germline V gives CDR1 LNHNV, CDR2 YYDKDF (reference sequence). The CDR3 sequence: CATSRVRGDWWRYF. CDR3 DNA sequence: TGTGCCACCAGCAGGGTCAGGGGAGACTGGTGGCGGTACTTC. The full variable domain, with the rest looked up from reference TRBV15 and TRBJ2-7, is DAMVIQNPRYQVTQFGKPVTLSCSQTLNHNVMYWYQQKSSQAPKLLFHYYDKDFNNEADTPDNFQSRRPNTSFCFLDIRSPGLGDTAMYLCATSRVRGDWWRYFGPGTRLTVT.

To note about this clonotype: This sequence may be a read error, since a much larger clone differs from it by one base. The rearrangement links TRBV7-6 to TRBJ2-3, with 7 bases identical to TRBD2. CDR1 and CDR2 (germline): SGHVS, FNYEAQ. The CDR3 totals 15 residues. Trimming took 5 bases from V and 0 from J; bases not matched to a gene: 5. CDR3 DNA: TGTGCCAGCAGCAAAAGGACTAGGAGCACAGATACGCAGTATTTT. It encodes CASSKRTRSTDTQYF.

The chain is built from TRBV7-9 and TRBJ2-3; no reliable D call. There are 10 residues in the CDR3. The germline gives CDR1 SEHNR, CDR2 FQNEAQ (reference sequence). The CDR3 sequence: CVGSLDTQYF. The CDR3 nucleotides are TGTGTCGGCAGCTTAGATACGCAGTATTTT.

This clonotype was counted ten times or more. This sequence joins TRBV28 and TRBJ1-5, with D unresolved. The CDR3 contains 14 residues. The ends were cut back, 8 bases at V and 0 bases at J, with 11 bases in the middle. Germline V gene lookup returns CDR1 MDHEN and CDR2 SYDVKM. CDR3 DNA: TGTGCCAGCGTCGGGGTTTATAGCAATCAGCCCCAGCATTTT. It encodes CASVGVYSNQPQHF.

The chain couples TRBV7-9 to TRBJ2-3; 8 positions agree with TRBD2. Per the germline V gene, CDR1 is SEHNR and CDR2 is FQNEAQ (reference sequence). The CDR3 contains 16 residues. J lost 2 bases, V lost 1 base, and 5 bases had no gene match. This chain's CDR3 is CASSLVSAGATDTQYF. The DNA for the CDR3 is TGTGCCAGCAGCTTAGTTTCAGCGGGAGCCACAGATACGCAGTATTTT.

The chain joins TRBV11-2 to TRBJ2-5; 9 positions agree with TRBD2. Per germline, CDR1 SGHAT and CDR2 FQNNGV. The CDR3 loop spans 17 amino acids. Losses at the gene ends were 4 bases for V and 3 bases for J; bases not matched to a gene: 12. The DNA of the CDR3 is TGTGCCAGCAGCTATATAGCGGGGGTCCCACTAAAAGAGACCCAGTACTTC. Protein: CASSYIAGVPLKETQYF.

Comments on this clonotype: A read error may account for a junction end that differs from germline. The chain joins TRBV29-1 to TRBJ2-7; D is ambiguous. Looked up from germline, CDR1 is SQVTM and CDR2 is ANQGSEA. This CDR3 is built from 12 residues. CDR3 DNA sequence: TGCAGCGTTGAGGGCGACTCCTACGAGCGGTACTTC. It yields the protein CSVEGDSYERYF.